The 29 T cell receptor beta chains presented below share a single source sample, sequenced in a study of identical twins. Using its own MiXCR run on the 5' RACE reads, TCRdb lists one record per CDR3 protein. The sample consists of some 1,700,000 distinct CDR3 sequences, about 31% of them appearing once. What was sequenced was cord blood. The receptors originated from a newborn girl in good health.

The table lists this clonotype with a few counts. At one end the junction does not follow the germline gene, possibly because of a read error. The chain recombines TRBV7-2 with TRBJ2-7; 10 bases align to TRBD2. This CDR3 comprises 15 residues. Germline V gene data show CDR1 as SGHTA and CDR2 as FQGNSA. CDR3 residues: CASTLELAGRYEQYF. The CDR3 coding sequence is TGTGCCAGCACCTTAGAACTAGCGGGGCGCTACGAGCAGTACTTC. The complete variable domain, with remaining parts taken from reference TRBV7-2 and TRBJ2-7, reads GAGVSQSPSNKVTEKGKDVELRCDPISGHTALYWYRQSLGQGLEFLIYFQGNSAPDKSGLPSDRFSAERTGGSVSTLTIQRTQQEDSAVYLCASTLELAGRYEQYFGPGTRLTVT.

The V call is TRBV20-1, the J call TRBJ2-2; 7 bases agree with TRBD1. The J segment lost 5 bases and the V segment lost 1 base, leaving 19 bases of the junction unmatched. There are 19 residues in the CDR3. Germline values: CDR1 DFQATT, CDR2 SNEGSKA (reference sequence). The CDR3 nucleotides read TGCAGTGCTAGAGTCCCCCCCTCGAAACAGGGGCTAAAGACCGGGGAGCTGTTTTTT. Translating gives CSARVPPSKQGLKTGELFF.

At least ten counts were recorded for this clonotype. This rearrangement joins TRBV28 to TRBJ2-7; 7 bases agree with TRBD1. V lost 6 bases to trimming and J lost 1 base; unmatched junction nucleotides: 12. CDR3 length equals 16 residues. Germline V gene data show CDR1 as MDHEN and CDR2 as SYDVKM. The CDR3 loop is CASSLTLQTGSYEQYF. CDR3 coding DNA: TGTGCCAGCAGCCTCACCCTCCAGACAGGGTCCTACGAGCAGTACTTC.

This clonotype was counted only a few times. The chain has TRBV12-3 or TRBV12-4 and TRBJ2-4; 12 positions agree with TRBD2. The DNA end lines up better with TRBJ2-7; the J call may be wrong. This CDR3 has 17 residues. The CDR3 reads CASSPTRLAGVLYEQYF. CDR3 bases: TGTGCCAGCAGCCCCACTCGACTAGCGGGAGTCCTGTACGAGCAGTACTTC.

CDR3 in amino acids: CASSLLGTSGNYEQYF. DNA for the CDR3: TGTGCCAGCAGTTTATTAGGGACTAGCGGGAACTACGAGCAGTACTTC. The rearrangement uses TRBV28 and TRBJ2-7; 13 bases are a match to TRBD2. This CDR3 contains 16 residues. Germline assignment: CDR1 MDHEN and CDR2 SYDVKM. Germline trimming cut 1 base from V and 3 bases from J; bases unmatched to any gene: 3.

The CDR3 spells CSARRGAGNTIYF. The CDR3 bases are TGCAGTGCTAGGAGGGGGGCTGGAAACACCATATATTTT. V and J are TRBV20-1 and TRBJ1-3, with D possibly being TRBD1 (6 bases). The germline gives CDR1 DFQATT, CDR2 SNEGSKA (reference sequence). CDR3 length: 13 amino acids. Between the trimmed V and J ends, which lost 3 bases and 2 bases, there was a span of 8 bases.

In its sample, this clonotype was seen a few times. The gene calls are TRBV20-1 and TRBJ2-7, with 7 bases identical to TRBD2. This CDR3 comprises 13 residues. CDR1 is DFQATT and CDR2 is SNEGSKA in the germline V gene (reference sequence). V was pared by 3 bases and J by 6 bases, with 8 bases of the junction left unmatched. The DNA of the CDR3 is TGCAGTGCTAGCCGGAGGGAGGGCTTCGAGCAGTACTTC. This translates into CSASRREGFEQYF.

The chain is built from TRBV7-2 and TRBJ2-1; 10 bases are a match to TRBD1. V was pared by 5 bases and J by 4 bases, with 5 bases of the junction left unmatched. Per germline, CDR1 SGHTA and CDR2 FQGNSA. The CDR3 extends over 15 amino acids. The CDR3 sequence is CASSTRTGGYNEQFF. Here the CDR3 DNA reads TGTGCCAGCAGCACCAGGACAGGGGGATACAATGAGCAGTTCTTC.

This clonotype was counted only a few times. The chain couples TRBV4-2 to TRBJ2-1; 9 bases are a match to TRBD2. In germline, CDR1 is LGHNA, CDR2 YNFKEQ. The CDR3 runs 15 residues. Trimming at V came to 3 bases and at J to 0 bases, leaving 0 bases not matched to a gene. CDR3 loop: CASSQREGSYNEQFF. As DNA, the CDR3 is TGTGCCAGCAGCCAGCGGGAGGGCTCCTACAATGAGCAGTTCTTC.

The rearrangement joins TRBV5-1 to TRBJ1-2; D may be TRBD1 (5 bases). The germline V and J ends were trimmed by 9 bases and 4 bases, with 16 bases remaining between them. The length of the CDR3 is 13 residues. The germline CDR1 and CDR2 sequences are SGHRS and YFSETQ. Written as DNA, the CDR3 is TGCGCCACCTCAGCGACAGTTTCCTATGGCTACACCTTC. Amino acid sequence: CATSATVSYGYTF.

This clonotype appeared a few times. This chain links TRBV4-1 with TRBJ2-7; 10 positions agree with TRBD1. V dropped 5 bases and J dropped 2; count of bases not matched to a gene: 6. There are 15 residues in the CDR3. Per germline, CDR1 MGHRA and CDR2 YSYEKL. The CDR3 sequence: CASSVPGQGPYEQYF. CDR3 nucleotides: TGCGCCAGCAGCGTACCGGGACAGGGGCCCTACGAGCAGTACTTC.

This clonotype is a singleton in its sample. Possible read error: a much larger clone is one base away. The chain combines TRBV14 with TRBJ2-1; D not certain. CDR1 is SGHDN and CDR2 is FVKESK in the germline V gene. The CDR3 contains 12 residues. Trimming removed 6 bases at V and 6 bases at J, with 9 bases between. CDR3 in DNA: TGTGCCAGCAGGCAATTCGGCAATGAGCAGTTCTTC. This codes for CASRQFGNEQFF.

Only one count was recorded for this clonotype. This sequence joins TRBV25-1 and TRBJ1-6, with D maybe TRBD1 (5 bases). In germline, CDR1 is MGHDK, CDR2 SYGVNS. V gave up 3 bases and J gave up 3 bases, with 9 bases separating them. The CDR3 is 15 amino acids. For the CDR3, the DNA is TGTGCCAGCAGTGACGGGGGGTACTATAATTCACCCCTCCACTTT. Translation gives CASSDGGYYNSPLHF.

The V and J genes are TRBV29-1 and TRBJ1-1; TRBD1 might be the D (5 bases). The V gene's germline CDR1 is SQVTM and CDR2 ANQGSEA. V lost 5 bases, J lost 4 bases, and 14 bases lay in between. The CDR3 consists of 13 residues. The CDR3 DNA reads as TGCAGCGTTTGCCGGGACGTAGGCACTGAAGCTTTCTTT. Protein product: CSVCRDVGTEAFF.

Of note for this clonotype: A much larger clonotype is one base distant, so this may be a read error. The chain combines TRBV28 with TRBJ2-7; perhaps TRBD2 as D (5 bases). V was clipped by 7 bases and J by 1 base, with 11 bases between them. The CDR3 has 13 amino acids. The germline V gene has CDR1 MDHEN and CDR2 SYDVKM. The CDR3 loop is CASNSRTSYEQYF. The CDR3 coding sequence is TGTGCCAGCAATTCCAGGACTTCCTACGAGCAGTACTTC.

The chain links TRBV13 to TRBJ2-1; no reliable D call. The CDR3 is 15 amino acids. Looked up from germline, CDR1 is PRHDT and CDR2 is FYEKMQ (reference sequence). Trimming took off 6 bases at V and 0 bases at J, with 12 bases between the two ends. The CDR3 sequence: CASRQGRSSYNEQFF. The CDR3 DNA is TGTGCCAGCAGACAAGGACGAAGCTCCTACAATGAGCAGTTCTTC.

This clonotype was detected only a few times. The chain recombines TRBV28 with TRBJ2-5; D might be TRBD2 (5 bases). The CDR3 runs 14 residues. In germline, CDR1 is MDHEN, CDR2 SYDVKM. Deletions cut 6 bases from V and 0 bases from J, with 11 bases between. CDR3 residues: CASRTLDYQETQYF. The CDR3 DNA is TGTGCCAGCAGGACTCTGGACTACCAAGAGACCCAGTACTTC.

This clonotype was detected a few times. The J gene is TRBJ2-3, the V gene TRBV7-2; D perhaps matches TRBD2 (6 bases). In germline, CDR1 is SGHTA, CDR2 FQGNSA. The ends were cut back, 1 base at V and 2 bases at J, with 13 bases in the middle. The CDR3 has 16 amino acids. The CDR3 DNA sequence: TGTGCCAGCAGCTTAGTAAGGCGGGAACTCACAGATACGCAGTATTTT. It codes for CASSLVRRELTDTQYF.

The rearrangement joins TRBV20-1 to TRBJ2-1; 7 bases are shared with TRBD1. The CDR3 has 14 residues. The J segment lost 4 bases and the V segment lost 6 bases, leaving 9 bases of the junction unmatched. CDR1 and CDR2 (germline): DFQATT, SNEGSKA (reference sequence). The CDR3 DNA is TGCAGTGCGGTTCCCAGGGGGAAGTACAATGAGCAGTTCTTC. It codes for CSAVPRGKYNEQFF.

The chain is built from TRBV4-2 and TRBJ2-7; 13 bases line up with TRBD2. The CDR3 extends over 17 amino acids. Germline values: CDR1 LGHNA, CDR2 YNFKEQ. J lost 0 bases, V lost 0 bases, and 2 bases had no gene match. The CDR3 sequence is CASSQDRTSGSSYEQYF. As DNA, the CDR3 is TGTGCCAGCAGCCAAGATAGGACTAGCGGGAGCTCCTACGAGCAGTACTTC.

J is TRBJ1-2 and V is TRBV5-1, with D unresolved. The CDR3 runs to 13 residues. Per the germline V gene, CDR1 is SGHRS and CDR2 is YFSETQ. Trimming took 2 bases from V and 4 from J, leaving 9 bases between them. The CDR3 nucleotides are TGCGCCAGCAGCTTCGGGGATCTCTATGGCTACACCTTC. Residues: CASSFGDLYGYTF.

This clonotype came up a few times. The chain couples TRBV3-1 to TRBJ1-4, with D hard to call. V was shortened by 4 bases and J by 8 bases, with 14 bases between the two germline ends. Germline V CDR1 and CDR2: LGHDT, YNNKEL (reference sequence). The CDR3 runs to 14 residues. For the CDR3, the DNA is TGTGCCAGCAGCCCCCGTCAGGTTAGGGAAAAACTGTTTTTT. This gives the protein CASSPRQVREKLFF.

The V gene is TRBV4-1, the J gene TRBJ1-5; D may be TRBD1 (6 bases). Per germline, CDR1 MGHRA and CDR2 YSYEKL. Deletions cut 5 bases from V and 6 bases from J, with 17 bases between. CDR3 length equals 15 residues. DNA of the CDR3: TGCGCCAGCAGCTCATACCGGGGGCTAGGTCAGCCCCAGCATTTT. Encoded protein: CASSSYRGLGQPQHF.

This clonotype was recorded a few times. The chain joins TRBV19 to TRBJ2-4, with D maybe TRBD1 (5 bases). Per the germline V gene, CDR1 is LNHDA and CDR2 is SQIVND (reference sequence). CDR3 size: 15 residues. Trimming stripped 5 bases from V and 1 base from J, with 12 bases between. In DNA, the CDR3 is TGTGCCAGTAGTGCCCTAGGGGATGCCAAAAACATTCAGTACTTC. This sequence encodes CASSALGDAKNIQYF.

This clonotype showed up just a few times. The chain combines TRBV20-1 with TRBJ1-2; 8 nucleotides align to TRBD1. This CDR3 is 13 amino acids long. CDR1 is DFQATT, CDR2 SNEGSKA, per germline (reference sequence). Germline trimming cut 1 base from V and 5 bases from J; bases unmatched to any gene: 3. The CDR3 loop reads CSARADRAYGYTF. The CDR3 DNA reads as TGCAGTGCTAGAGCGGACAGGGCTTATGGCTACACCTTC.

For the CDR3, the DNA is TGTGCCAGCTCACCACCGGGAGTAGGTAGATCCAATGAGCAGTACTTC. This codes for CASSPPGVGRSNEQYF. The rearrangement uses TRBV18 and TRBJ2-7, with D possibly TRBD2 on 5 matching bases. The germline CDR1 and CDR2 sequences are KGHSH and LQKENI. V lost 0 bases and J 7 bases, leaving 19 bases between the germline ends. This CDR3 is 16 amino acids long.

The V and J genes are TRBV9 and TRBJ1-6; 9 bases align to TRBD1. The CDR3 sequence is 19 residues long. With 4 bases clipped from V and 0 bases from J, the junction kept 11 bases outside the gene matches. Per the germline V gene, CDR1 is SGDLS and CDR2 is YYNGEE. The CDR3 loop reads CASSTNPGTGNSYNSPLHF. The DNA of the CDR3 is TGTGCCAGCAGCACAAACCCCGGGACAGGGAACTCCTATAATTCACCCCTCCACTTT.

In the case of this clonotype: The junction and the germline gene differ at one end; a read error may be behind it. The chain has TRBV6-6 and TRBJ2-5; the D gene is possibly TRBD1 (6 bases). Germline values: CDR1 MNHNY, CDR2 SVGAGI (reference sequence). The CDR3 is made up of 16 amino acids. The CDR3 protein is CASSSQGAASQEAQYF. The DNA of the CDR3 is TGTGCCAGCAGTTCACAGGGCGCCGCATCGCAAGAGGCCCAGTACTTC.

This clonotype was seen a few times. The CDR3 spells CSARDPDRAYSNQPQHF. CDR3 DNA: TGCAGTGCTAGAGACCCCGACAGGGCCTATAGCAATCAGCCCCAGCATTTT. The J gene is TRBJ1-5, the V gene TRBV20-1; 7 bases fit TRBD1. The length of the CDR3 is 17 residues. V trimming: 0 bases; J trimming: 0 bases; junction bases outside the gene matches: 8. Germline V CDR1 and CDR2: DFQATT, SNEGSKA (reference sequence).